This T cell receptor beta chain was retrieved from a study of a mutant IDH1 vaccine in newly diagnosed glioma. Across the whole study: Vaccination was launched 4-6 weeks after radiotherapy alone, or with temozolomide cycles.

Study conclusions and caveats: Seemingly, pseudoprogression had no relation to changes in the top peripheral T cell clonotypes.

Trimming took 4 bases from V and 0 from J, leaving 4 bases between them. Per germline, CDR1 SGHDN and CDR2 FVKESK. The CDR3 consists of 13 residues. This clone showed up just a few times. The antigen is not known. The assay was immunoSEQ multiplex PCR, and TCRdb's table has in-frame clones only and misses some. The table records fewer than 35,000 clones, about four fifths of them present only once. Time point: week 35, safety follow-up. Alongside topical imiquimod, each dose of vaccine comprised 300 ug of mutant IDH1 20-mer peptide. The sample here was PBMCs, taken from a glioma patient whose treatment included an IDH1 peptide vaccine. The chain recombines TRBV14 with TRBJ1-3; D gene ambiguous. The TCR sequence derives from a man aged 50 or older with glioma. CDR3 protein: CASSLASGNTIYF. CDR3 coding DNA: TGTGCCAGCAGCCTCGCCTCTGGAAACACCATATATTTT.